This T cell receptor beta chain came from a study of T cells in Graves' hyperthyroidism and ophthalmopathy. This clonotype was observed at least ten times. There were TCR beta CDR3 regions amplified from RNA transcripts. The primer set for the first-round RT-PCR of the TCR CDR3 was HTBI. TCRdb re-analysed the multiplex PCR reads in MiXCR, keeping a single row per CDR3 protein. The table includes hundreds of thousands of distinct CDR3 sequences, 38% detected once. The germline V gene has CDR1 SNHLY and CDR2 FYNNEI. J gave up 9 bases and V 5 bases, and 8 bases lay outside the gene matches. The CDR3 extends over 15 amino acids.

Material: blood. V and J are TRBV2 and TRBJ1-6; 9 nucleotides align to TRBD1. The TCR comes from a man in his late teens or twenties with Graves' hyperthyroidism. The DNA for the CDR3 is TGTGCCAGCAGTCCCGCGGACAGGGGCACTTCACCCCTCCACTTT. Encoded protein: CASSPADRGTSPLHF.